These 22 T cell receptor beta chains originate from one sample sequenced in a study of blood T cell repertoires in COVID-19. Clones were sequenced by immunoSEQ multiplex PCR, and TCRdb holds only the in-frame ones, with some missing. Among some 110,000 clones listed, 70% to 75% were seen once. Sample: peripheral blood. The receptors here all came from an elderly man with COVID-19, enrolled during active disease.

The V and J genes are TRBV5-1 and TRBJ2-3, with TRBD2 matching over 12 bases. Trimming cost V 4 bases and J 0 bases; bases outside gene matches: 12. Germline CDR1 is SGHRS and CDR2 is YFSETQ. The CDR3 has 19 residues. This chain's CDR3 is CASSRGQAGTSGSTDTQYF. CDR3 DNA sequence: TGCGCCAGCAGCCGAGGACAGGCCGGGACTAGCGGGAGCACAGATACGCAGTATTTT.

The chain combines TRBV24-1 with TRBJ1-2, with D hard to call. The germline V and J ends were trimmed by 0 bases and 1 base, with 5 bases remaining between them. Per the germline V gene, CDR1 is KGHDR and CDR2 is SFDVKD. This CDR3 has 14 residues. The CDR3 sequence is CATSDLAHNYGYTF. In DNA, the CDR3 is TGTGCCACCAGTGATTTGGCACATAACTATGGCTACACCTTC.

The J gene is TRBJ2-7, the V gene TRBV9, with 10 bases matching TRBD1. This CDR3 has 15 amino acids. The ends lost 3 bases at V and 1 base at J; junction bases unmatched: 4. Germline CDR1 reads SGDLS; CDR2 reads YYNGEE. The CDR3 sequence is CASSEGQGWSYEQYF. The CDR3, as DNA: TGTGCCAGCAGCGAGGGACAGGGGTGGTCCTACGAGCAGTACTTC.

The CDR3 DNA sequence: TGTGCCAGCAGTTTTCCCGGGGTTTATAGCAATCAGCCCCAGCATTTT. Its translation is CASSFPGVYSNQPQHF. This chain links TRBV28 with TRBJ1-5; no definite D call. This CDR3 contains 16 residues. V lost 3 bases and J 0 bases, leaving 12 bases between the germline ends. Per germline, CDR1 MDHEN and CDR2 SYDVKM.

This chain uses TRBV5-4 with TRBJ2-1; D is uncertain. The germline V gene encodes CDR1 SGHNT and CDR2 YYREEE (reference sequence). The CDR3 totals 14 residues. The germline V and J ends were trimmed by 1 base and 2 bases, with 7 bases remaining between them. CDR3: CASSLKTAYNEQFF. The CDR3 bases are TGTGCCAGCAGCTTGAAAACGGCCTACAATGAGCAGTTCTTC.

J is TRBJ1-1 and V is TRBV27; 7 bases line up with TRBD1. The CDR3 consists of 15 residues. Germline V CDR1 and CDR2: MNHEY, SMNVEV (reference sequence). Losses at the gene ends were 0 bases for V and 1 base for J; bases not matched to a gene: 2. CDR3 DNA sequence: TGTGCCAGCAGTTTATCGGCAGGGGGGAACACTGAAGCTTTCTTT. It translates to CASSLSAGGNTEAFF.

As DNA, the CDR3 is TGTGCCAGCAGCTTAGCAAACAGCGGGAGAAAGCTGTTTTTT. Protein sequence: CASSLANSGRKLFF. This chain connects TRBV7-2 to TRBJ2-2, with 8 positions matching TRBD2. Trimming cost V 0 bases and J 12 bases; bases outside gene matches: 6. CDR1 SGHTA and CDR2 FQGNSA come from the germline V gene. This CDR3 comprises 14 residues.

The chain links TRBV28 to TRBJ1-4, with D possibly matching TRBD1 (6 bases). Germline V gene data show CDR1 as MDHEN and CDR2 as SYDVKM. Between the trimmed V and J ends, which lost 5 bases and 8 bases, there was a span of 9 bases. CDR3 size: 12 residues. CDR3 sequence reads: CASSQGTEKLFF. In DNA form, the CDR3 reads TGTGCCAGCAGTCAGGGGACCGAAAAACTGTTTTTT.

This clone appeared a single time. This chain uses TRBV7-2 with TRBJ2-7, with TRBD2 matching over 12 bases. After removal of 4 bases from V and 5 bases from J, the junction contained 3 bases not matched to a gene. CDR1 and CDR2 (germline): SGHTA, FQGNSA. The CDR3 sequence is 14 residues long. CDR3 loop: CASSSTSGSDEQYF. CDR3 nucleotide sequence: TGTGCCAGCAGCTCGACTAGCGGGAGCGACGAGCAGTACTTC.

The CDR3 DNA reads TGTGCCACCAGTGATTTGGGGGCGTACACTGAAGCTTTCTTT. Translated, it gives CATSDLGAYTEAFF. The chain recombines TRBV24-1 with TRBJ1-1; perhaps TRBD1 as D (5 bases). Germline V gene lookup returns CDR1 KGHDR and CDR2 SFDVKD. This CDR3 is built from 14 residues. Trimming took off 0 bases at V and 3 bases at J, with 7 bases between the two ends.

The rearrangement joins TRBV4-1 to TRBJ2-4; 9 bases line up with TRBD1. The CDR3 is 18 amino acids. Germline CDR1 is MGHRA and CDR2 is YSYEKL. V shed 3 bases and J 1 base; nucleotides not matched to a gene: 10. The CDR3 bases are TGCGCCAGCAGCCAGCCGTTCGGAGGACAGGGGGCCAAAAACATTCAGTACTTC. Encoded protein: CASSQPFGGQGAKNIQYF.

This clone was recorded only once. The chain employs TRBV4-2 and TRBJ2-2; D is undetermined. V was pared by 0 bases and J by 8 bases, with 10 bases between. The CDR3 runs 14 residues. The germline V gene has CDR1 LGHNA and CDR2 YNFKEQ. The CDR3 here is CASSQEPQAGELFF. The CDR3 DNA is TGTGCCAGCAGCCAAGAGCCCCAGGCGGGGGAGCTGTTTTTT.

The chain recombines TRBV6-2 or TRBV6-3 with TRBJ2-1; possibly TRBD1 for D (6 bases). This CDR3 has 15 residues. Germline V CDR1 and CDR2: MNHEY, SVGEGT. The germline V and J ends were trimmed by 2 bases and 6 bases, with 14 bases remaining between them. Written as DNA, the CDR3 is TGTGCCAGCAGTTACCTCGTACAGGGATTCAATGAGCAGTTCTTC. This codes for CASSYLVQGFNEQFF.

A word on this clone: A much larger clonotype is one base distant, so this may be a read error. The chain couples TRBV2 to TRBJ2-7; D ambiguous. CDR1 and CDR2 (germline): SNHLY, FYNNEI. The CDR3 has 14 amino acids. V dropped 1 base and J dropped 4 bases, with 11 bases sitting between them. In nucleotides, the CDR3 is TGTGCCAGCAGTGAAGATGCAGGCTCTTACGAGCAGTACTTC. This sequence encodes CASSEDAGSYEQYF.

This chain connects TRBV6-1 to TRBJ1-1; D gene unclear. The V gene lost 2 bases and the J gene lost 7 bases, with 14 bases spanning the gap. This CDR3 is 14 amino acids long. Germline assignment: CDR1 MNHNS and CDR2 SASEGT. In DNA, the CDR3 is TGTGCCAGCAGTGAATTGCGGACTCTAGATGAAGCTTTCTTT. This translates into CASSELRTLDEAFF.

This chain uses TRBV9 with TRBJ1-2; 7 positions match TRBD1. The V gene end was trimmed by 3 bases and the J gene end by 4 bases; junction bases not matched to a gene: 6. Germline V gives CDR1 SGDLS, CDR2 YYNGEE. The CDR3 has 14 amino acids. The CDR3 nucleotides are TGTGCCAGCAGCGAAGACCACAGGGGCTATGGCTACACCTTC. Its protein is CASSEDHRGYGYTF.

The chain combines TRBV7-9 with TRBJ2-1; 9 nucleotides line up with TRBD2. Germline CDR1 reads SEHNR; CDR2 reads FQNEAQ (reference sequence). The CDR3 length is 15 residues. J lost 9 bases, V lost 1 base, and 7 bases had no gene match. The CDR3 here is CASSLGGTSSFEQFF. The DNA for the CDR3 is TGTGCCAGCAGCTTAGGGGGGACTAGCTCCTTTGAGCAGTTCTTC.

A few counts support this clone. This rearrangement joins TRBV19 to TRBJ2-2, with D possibly being TRBD2 (6 bases). The CDR3 consists of 15 residues. Germline V gene lookup returns CDR1 LNHDA and CDR2 SQIVND (reference sequence). Trimming left V 1 base short and J 6 bases short, with 12 bases between. CDR3 residues: CASSIGSSGSGELFF. The CDR3 coding sequence is TGTGCCAGTAGTATAGGAAGTAGCGGCTCCGGGGAGCTGTTTTTT. The whole variable domain, filled in from reference TRBV19 and TRBJ2-2, reads DGGITQSPKYLFRKEGQNVTLSCEQNLNHDAMYWYRQDPGQGLRLIYYSQIVNDFQKGDIAEGYSVSREKKESFPLTVTSAQKNPTAFYLCASSIGSSGSGELFFGEGSRLTVL.

The chain is built from TRBV6-1 and TRBJ2-1; D is perhaps TRBD2 (5 bases). CDR3 length: 14 amino acids. Germline V gene lookup returns CDR1 MNHNS and CDR2 SASEGT. Trimming took off 1 base at V and 4 bases at J, with 8 bases between the two ends. The CDR3 region has the DNA TGTGCCAGCAGTGAAGTTGAGCGGTACAATGAGCAGTTCTTC. It is translated as CASSEVERYNEQFF.

Concerning this clone: In the same sample, other DNA sequences code for this CDR3. CDR3 nucleotides: TGTGCCAGCAGCAGAGTAGTTAATGAGCAGTTCTTC. This codes for CASSRVVNEQFF. The genes are TRBV6-2 or TRBV6-3 and TRBJ2-1; D unclear. The CDR3 runs to 12 residues. The V gene's germline CDR1 is MNHEY and CDR2 SVGEGT. V was pared by 6 bases and J by 7 bases, with 10 bases between.

The V gene is TRBV7-8, the J gene TRBJ2-1; the D gene is possibly TRBD2 (6 bases). The CDR3 loop spans 14 amino acids. V was shortened by 2 bases and J by 15 bases, with 20 bases between the two germline ends. Germline V gene data show CDR1 as SGHVS and CDR2 as FQNEAQ. In nucleotides, the CDR3 is TGTGCCAGCAGCTTATACGGTGGGACCTCAGCGGGGTTCTTC. Encoded protein: CASSLYGGTSAGFF.

The chain combines TRBV11-3 with TRBJ2-1, with TRBD2 as a possible D gene (7 bases). This CDR3 region has 18 residues. Trimming left V 5 bases short and J 0 bases short, with 20 bases between. Germline V gene data show CDR1 as SGHNT and CDR2 as YENEEA. This CDR3 reads CASSHGGAGGNSYNEQFF. CDR3 in DNA: TGTGCCAGCAGCCATGGGGGGGCTGGCGGGAACTCCTACAATGAGCAGTTCTTC.